The 25 T cell receptor beta chains in this list originate from one sample, sequenced in a study of response to subunit inactivated influenza vaccine (dated by TCRdb to 2016 to 2019). Libraries were constructed by RT-PCR. The sample was run on an Illumina HiSeq 2500. TCRdb passed the public sequencing reads through fastp at Q25 and MiXCR, retaining productive beta sequences. Under each unique CDR3 protein, matching rows form one entry showing the most common genes and DNA. For this sample the table gives around 750,000 distinct CDR3 sequences, of which approximately 21% were detected only once. The ten largest clones represent about 10% of the sample. This material consisted of PBMCs from blood, taken roughly 5 days after vaccination. The receptors shown here come from a man aged 50 to 59 who received an inactivated influenza vaccine. Donor details come from another sample of the same person, matched by shared clones.

This clonotype was counted a few times. The rearrangement links TRBV10-2 to TRBJ2-5; TRBD2 matches at 8 bases. J was trimmed by 6 bases and V by 2 bases; bases with no gene match: 5. Germline V gene data show CDR1 as WSHSY and CDR2 as SAAADI. The CDR3 has 14 amino acids. The CDR3 region has the DNA TGCGCCAGCAGTGAGCCGGGGGGGGCGAAGACCCAGTACTTC. Translating gives CASSEPGGAKTQYF.

This CDR3 is CASSNHGTSGGGYQETQYF. The CDR3 nucleotides read TGTGCCAGCAGCAATCACGGGACTAGCGGGGGGGGGTACCAAGAGACCCAGTACTTC. This chain links TRBV11-2 with TRBJ2-5, with TRBD2 identical over 16 bases. This CDR3 has 19 residues. Germline CDR1 reads SGHAT; CDR2 reads FQNNGV. V was clipped by 5 bases and J by 0 bases; unmatched bases: 9.

The V call is TRBV20-1, the J call TRBJ2-1; 9 nucleotides agree with TRBD1. V was pared by 1 base and J by 0 bases, with 16 bases of the junction left unmatched. Looked up from germline, CDR1 is DFQATT and CDR2 is SNEGSKA (reference sequence). This CDR3 region has 20 residues. The CDR3 bases are TGCAGTGCTAGAGTTTACCGGGACAGGGAGGCCCGTCCCTCCTACAATGAGCAGTTCTTC. Its protein product is CSARVYRDREARPSYNEQFF.

This clonotype was observed a few times. The chain carries TRBV24-1 and TRBJ2-3; 9 nucleotides match TRBD2. Unmatched junction bases numbered 3, after V lost 8 bases and J lost 4 bases. This CDR3 is built from 13 residues. Germline loops: CDR1 KGHDR, CDR2 SFDVKD. The CDR3 loop is CATTAGGSDTQYF. DNA of the CDR3: TGTGCCACCACAGCGGGGGGCTCAGATACGCAGTATTTT.

This clonotype was seen a few times. This chain uses TRBV10-3 with TRBJ2-3; the match to TRBD2 covers 7 bases. J lost 6 bases, V lost 7 bases, and 13 bases had no gene match. The CDR3 runs 15 residues. Germline-derived CDR1 and CDR2 are ENHRY and SYGVKD. CDR3: CAITPAGEGWDTQYF. DNA for the CDR3: TGTGCCATCACCCCCGCGGGGGAAGGGTGGGATACGCAGTATTTT.

This clonotype was recorded only once. The J gene is TRBJ2-7, the V gene TRBV6-2 or TRBV6-3; no definite D call. The V and J ends lost 6 bases and 3 bases respectively, with 18 bases between them. The CDR3 extends over 15 amino acids. The germline V gene has CDR1 MNHEY and CDR2 SVGEGT. In DNA form, the CDR3 reads TGTGCCAGCAGCCTAACCAGTGCGACACACTACGAGCAGTACTTC. Protein: CASSLTSATHYEQYF.

In its sample, this clonotype was seen a few times. The chain carries TRBV20-1 and TRBJ2-1, with 8 positions matching TRBD2. This CDR3 comprises 13 residues. CDR1 and CDR2 (germline): DFQATT, SNEGSKA (reference sequence). CDR3 region: CSRRLAQYNEQFF. For the CDR3, the DNA is TGCAGCCGGAGACTAGCGCAGTACAATGAGCAGTTCTTC.

This clonotype has only a few counts. The V call is TRBV20-1, the J call TRBJ1-2; D may be TRBD1 (5 bases). The CDR3 length is 14 residues. CDR1 and CDR2 (germline): DFQATT, SNEGSKA (reference sequence). V lost 4 bases and J lost 4, with 16 bases in between. The CDR3 bases are TGCAGTGCTATAACGGCCGGGACCCCCTATGGCTACACCTTC. Amino acid sequence: CSAITAGTPYGYTF.

Only a few counts were recorded for this clonotype. The gene calls are TRBV6-1 and TRBJ1-1; TRBD1 matches 7 bases. The trim removed 6 bases at V and 1 base at J, leaving 5 bases unmatched. Germline V gene data show CDR1 as MNHNS and CDR2 as SASEGT. This CDR3 is built from 14 residues. In nucleotides, the CDR3 is TGTGCCAGCAGACCCTGGACAGGGAACACTGAAGCTTTCTTT. Its protein product is CASRPWTGNTEAFF.

This clonotype came up a few times. The chain combines TRBV30 with TRBJ1-2; TRBD1 matches 8 bases. The ends lost 7 bases at V and 8 bases at J; junction bases unmatched: 15. Germline CDR1 and CDR2: GTSNPN and SVGIG (reference sequence). The CDR3 loop spans 14 amino acids. CDR3 sequence: CASKIPGGEGGYTF. CDR3 DNA sequence: TGTGCCTCGAAGATCCCAGGGGGCGAGGGGGGCTACACCTTC.

The rearrangement joins TRBV20-1 to TRBJ2-1; D unclear. Trimming took off 6 bases at V and 9 bases at J, with 18 bases between the two ends. Germline values: CDR1 DFQATT, CDR2 SNEGSKA (reference sequence). This CDR3 is built from 13 residues. CDR3 sequence: CSAYGDGGREQFF. The CDR3, as DNA: TGCAGTGCATATGGGGATGGTGGGCGTGAGCAGTTCTTC.

The chain combines TRBV6-1 with TRBJ2-1; either TRBD1 or TRBD2 may supply D (5 bases each). Germline V CDR1 and CDR2: MNHNS, SASEGT. The CDR3 consists of 14 residues. The V end lost 6 bases, the J end lost 5 bases, and 14 bases lay between the germline ends. As DNA, the CDR3 is TGTGCCAGCAGAATGACGGGACGCCACAATGAGCAGTTCTTC. Protein sequence: CASRMTGRHNEQFF.

The J gene is TRBJ2-7, the V gene TRBV28; 16 positions match TRBD2. The V segment lost 4 bases and the J segment 5 bases; nucleotides outside the gene matches: 8. CDR1 and CDR2 (germline): MDHEN, SYDVKM. This CDR3 contains 17 residues. This chain's CDR3 is CASSSPGTSGRADEQYF. CDR3 sequence (DNA): TGTGCCAGCAGTTCACCCGGGACTAGCGGGAGGGCCGACGAGCAGTACTTC.

At least ten counts were recorded for this clonotype. The V call is TRBV20-1, the J call TRBJ2-1, with D perhaps matching TRBD1 or TRBD2 (5 bases each). Germline CDR1 is DFQATT and CDR2 is SNEGSKA (reference sequence). Trimming cost V 4 bases and J 1 base, with 11 bases left between them. The CDR3 is 14 residues long. In DNA, the CDR3 is TGCAGTGCTAAGGACGGGACGTCCTACAATGAGCAGTTCTTC. Protein product: CSAKDGTSYNEQFF.

The chain uses TRBV27 and TRBJ1-1; D remains ambiguous. The germline CDR1 and CDR2 sequences are MNHEY and SMNVEV (reference sequence). V lost 0 bases and J lost 1, with 9 bases in between. The CDR3 loop spans 15 amino acids. Here the CDR3 DNA reads TGTGCCAGCAGTTTATCGGCAGGCCGGAACACTGAAGCTTTCTTT. It specifies CASSLSAGRNTEAFF.

This clonotype was observed many times. The rearrangement joins TRBV5-5 to TRBJ1-1, with D uncertain. Germline loops: CDR1 SGHKS, CDR2 YYEKEE (reference sequence). The CDR3 runs to 13 residues. V lost 5 bases, J lost 2 bases, and 10 bases lay in between. CDR3 coding DNA: TGTGCCAGCAGTCAAACACCTAACACTGAAGCTTTCTTT. Translated, it gives CASSQTPNTEAFF.

The genes are TRBV7-8 and TRBJ2-1; 11 bases agree with TRBD2. Germline V gene sequence: CDR1 SGHVS, CDR2 FQNEAQ. Trimming removed 7 bases from V and 3 bases from J; junction bases left unmatched: 11. This CDR3 region has 17 residues. The CDR3 here is CASTTSGSRFDYNEQFF. The DNA for the CDR3 is TGTGCCAGCACCACTAGCGGGAGTAGGTTTGACTACAATGAGCAGTTCTTC.

The CDR3 bases are TGTGCCAGCAGCTTAATGCTGATGTCGTCATGTTGGCAGCCCCAGCATTTT. This sequence encodes CASSLMLMSSCWQPQHF. This chain joins TRBV7-3 and TRBJ1-5, with D unresolved. Germline V gives CDR1 SGHTA, CDR2 FQGTGA. CDR3 length: 17 amino acids. The V and J ends lost 1 base and 7 bases respectively, with 20 bases between them.

In this sample, this clonotype turned up many times. The DNA for the CDR3 is TGCGCCAGCAGCCCCTGGACGGCTAACACTGAAGCTTTCTTT. Protein: CASSPWTANTEAFF. This rearrangement joins TRBV5-1 to TRBJ1-1; D is undetermined. V lost 4 bases, J lost 2 bases, and 12 bases lay in between. This CDR3 contains 14 residues. Germline V lookup: CDR1 SGHRS, CDR2 YFSETQ.

CDR3 sequence: CASSQVLGLEQFF. The CDR3 DNA follows: TGCGCCAGCAGCCAAGTTTTAGGGCTTGAGCAGTTCTTC. The V call is TRBV4-1, the J call TRBJ2-1; unclear D gene. The germline V and J ends were trimmed by 1 base and 9 bases, with 10 bases remaining between them. CDR1 and CDR2 (germline): MGHRA, YSYEKL. CDR3 length: 13 residues.

V and J are TRBV5-1 and TRBJ2-5, with D possibly called TRBD1 or TRBD2 (5 bases each). From germline, CDR1 is SGHRS and CDR2 YFSETQ. CDR3 size: 12 residues. V was shortened by 4 bases and J by 5 bases, with 9 bases between the two germline ends. CDR3 in amino acids: CASSGDRETQYF. The CDR3 coding sequence is TGCGCCAGCAGCGGGGACCGTGAGACCCAGTACTTC.

The chain is built from TRBV2 and TRBJ2-7, with no clear D. The germline V and J ends were trimmed by 7 bases and 2 bases, with 6 bases remaining between them. In germline, CDR1 is SNHLY, CDR2 FYNNEI. The CDR3 totals 11 residues. CDR3 region: CASNSAYEQYF. CDR3 DNA: TGTGCCAGCAACAGCGCCTACGAGCAGTACTTC.

In this sample, this clonotype turned up many times. This rearrangement joins TRBV10-1 to TRBJ1-1; TRBD1 matches 11 bases. V shed 0 bases and J 4 bases; nucleotides not matched to a gene: 1. CDR1 and CDR2 (germline): WNHNN, SYGVQD (reference sequence). The CDR3 consists of 15 residues. The CDR3 sequence: CASSESDRGPTEAFF. In DNA, the CDR3 is TGCGCCAGCAGTGAGTCGGACAGGGGGCCCACTGAAGCTTTCTTT.

The chain links TRBV10-3 to TRBJ2-5; D is possibly TRBD2 (5 bases). Germline V gene lookup returns CDR1 ENHRY and CDR2 SYGVKD. Between the trimmed V and J ends, which lost 7 bases and 1 base, there was a span of 10 bases. The CDR3 runs to 13 residues. CDR3 amino acids: CAIITRGQETQYF. Written as DNA, the CDR3 is TGTGCCATCATTACTAGAGGCCAAGAGACCCAGTACTTC.

This chain joins TRBV20-1 and TRBJ2-3; D may be TRBD2 (5 bases). Germline loops: CDR1 DFQATT, CDR2 SNEGSKA (reference sequence). The CDR3 covers 16 residues. V dropped 5 bases and J dropped 3 bases, with 21 bases sitting between them. Here the CDR3 DNA reads TGCAGTGCTGCAGGAGGAGACGGAGTGGGGACAGATACGCAGTATTTT. It specifies CSAAGGDGVGTDTQYF.